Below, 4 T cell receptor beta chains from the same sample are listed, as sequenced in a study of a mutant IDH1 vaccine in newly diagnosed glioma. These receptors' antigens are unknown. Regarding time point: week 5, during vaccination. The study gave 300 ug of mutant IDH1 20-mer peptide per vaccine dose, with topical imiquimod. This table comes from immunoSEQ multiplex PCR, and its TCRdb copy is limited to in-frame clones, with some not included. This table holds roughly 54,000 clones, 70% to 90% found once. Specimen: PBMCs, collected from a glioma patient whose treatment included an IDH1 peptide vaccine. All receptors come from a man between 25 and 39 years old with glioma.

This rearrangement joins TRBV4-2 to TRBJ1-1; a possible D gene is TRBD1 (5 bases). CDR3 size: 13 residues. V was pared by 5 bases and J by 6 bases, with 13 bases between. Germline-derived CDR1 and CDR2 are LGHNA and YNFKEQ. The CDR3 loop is CASSLYWGSEAFF. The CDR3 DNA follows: TGTGCCAGCAGCTTGTATTGGGGGTCTGAAGCTTTCTTT.

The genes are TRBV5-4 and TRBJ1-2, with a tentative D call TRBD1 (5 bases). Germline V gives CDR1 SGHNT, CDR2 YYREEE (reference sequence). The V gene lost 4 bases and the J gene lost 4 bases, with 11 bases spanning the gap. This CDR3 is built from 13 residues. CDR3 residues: CASSPEGFYGYTF. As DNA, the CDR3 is TGTGCCAGCAGCCCCGAGGGGTTCTATGGCTACACCTTC.

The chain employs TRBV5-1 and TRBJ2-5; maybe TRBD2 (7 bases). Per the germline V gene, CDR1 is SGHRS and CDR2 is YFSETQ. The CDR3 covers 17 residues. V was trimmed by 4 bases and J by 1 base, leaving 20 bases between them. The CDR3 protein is CASSPRGGPATQETQYF. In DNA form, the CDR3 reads TGCGCCAGCAGCCCGAGGGGGGGACCTGCCACCCAAGAGACCCAGTACTTC.

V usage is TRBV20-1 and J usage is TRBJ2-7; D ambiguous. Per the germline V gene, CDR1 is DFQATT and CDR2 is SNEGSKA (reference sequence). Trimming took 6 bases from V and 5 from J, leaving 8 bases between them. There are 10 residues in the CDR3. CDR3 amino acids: CSALLNEQYF. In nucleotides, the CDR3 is TGCAGTGCCCTGCTTAACGAGCAGTACTTC.